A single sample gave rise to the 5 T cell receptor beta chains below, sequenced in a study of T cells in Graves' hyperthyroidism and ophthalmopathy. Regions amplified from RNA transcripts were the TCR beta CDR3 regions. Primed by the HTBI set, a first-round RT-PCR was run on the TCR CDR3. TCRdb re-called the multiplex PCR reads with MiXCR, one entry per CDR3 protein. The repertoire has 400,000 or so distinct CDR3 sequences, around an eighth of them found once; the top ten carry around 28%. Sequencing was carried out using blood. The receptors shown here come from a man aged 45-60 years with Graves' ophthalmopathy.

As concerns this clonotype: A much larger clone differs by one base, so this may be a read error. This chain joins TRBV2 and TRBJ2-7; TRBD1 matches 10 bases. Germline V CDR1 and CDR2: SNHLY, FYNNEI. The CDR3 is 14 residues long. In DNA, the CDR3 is TGTGCCACCTCCAGCCGGGACAGGGGCTACGAGCAGCACTTC. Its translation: CATSSRDRGYEQHF.

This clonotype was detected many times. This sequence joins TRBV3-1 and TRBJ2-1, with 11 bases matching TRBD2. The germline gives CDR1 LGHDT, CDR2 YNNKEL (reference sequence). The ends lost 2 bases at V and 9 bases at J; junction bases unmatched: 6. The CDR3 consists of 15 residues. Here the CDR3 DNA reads TGTGCCAGCAGCCAACAAGGGACTAGCGGTCGTGAGCAGTTCTTC. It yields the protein CASSQQGTSGREQFF.

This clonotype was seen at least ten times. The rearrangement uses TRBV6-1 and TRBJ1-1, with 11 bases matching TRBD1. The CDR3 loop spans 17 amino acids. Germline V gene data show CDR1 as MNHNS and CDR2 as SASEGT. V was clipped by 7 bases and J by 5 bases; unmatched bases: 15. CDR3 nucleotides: TGTGCCAGCATCTTACGGGCGGGACAGGGGGTCAGGACTGAAGCTTTCTTT. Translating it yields CASILRAGQGVRTEAFF.

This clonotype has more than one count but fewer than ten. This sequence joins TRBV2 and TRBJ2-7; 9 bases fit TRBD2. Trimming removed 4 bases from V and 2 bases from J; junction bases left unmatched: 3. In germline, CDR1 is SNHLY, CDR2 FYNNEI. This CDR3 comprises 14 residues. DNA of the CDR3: TGTGCCAGCAGTGGGACTAGCGCCACCTACGAGCAGTACTTC. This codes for CASSGTSATYEQYF.

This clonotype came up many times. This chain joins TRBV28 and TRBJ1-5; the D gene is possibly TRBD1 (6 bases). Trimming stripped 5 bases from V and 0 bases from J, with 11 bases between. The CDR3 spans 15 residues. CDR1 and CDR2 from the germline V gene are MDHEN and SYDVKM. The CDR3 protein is CASSRQGNSNQPQHF. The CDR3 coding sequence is TGTGCCAGCAGTCGTCAGGGGAATAGCAATCAGCCCCAGCATTTT.